These 8 T cell receptor beta chains originate from one sample sequenced in a study of tumor-infiltrating lymphocytes in primary liver carcinoma. Each 20-30 mg portion of unsorted bulk tissue served as the source for co-extraction of RNA and DNA. Making TCR beta cDNA involved 400 to 600 ng total RNA and a constant-region primer. Three nested multiplex PCR rounds, a slightly modified ARM-PCR, produced the libraries for TCR beta. The first two PCR rounds used TRBV1-TRBV30 forward primers with a C-beta reverse primer, 10 to 11 cycles each. TCRdb fed the multiplex PCR reads into MiXCR, producing one record per CDR3 protein. The sample holds tens of thousands of distinct CDR3 sequences, roughly 80% seen once. Sequencing was performed on liver tumor tissue from sampling region 5. Subset specified: tumor region T5, tumor centre. Source of these receptors: a man aged 35 to 55 with primary liver carcinoma and hepatitis B virus infection.

Concerning this clonotype itself: No conserved phenylalanine or tryptophan is present at the end of the CDR3, so a read error is the likely explanation. Because the CDR3's place on the DNA is in doubt, the DNA is left out and the CDR3 is given as listed by TCRdb. The V call is TRBV28, the J call TRBJ1-2. Germline CDR1 reads MDHEN; CDR2 reads SYDVKM. The CDR3 adds up to 13 amino acids, both ends counted. The CDR3 is CASSPSGYYGYTS.

Regarding this clonotype: Relative to the germline gene, one junction end is altered; a read error may explain this. The V call is TRBV20-1, the J call TRBJ2-5; D not certain. Germline V gene sequence: CDR1 DFQATT, CDR2 SNEGSKA (reference sequence). This CDR3 contains 12 residues. The CDR3, as DNA: TGCAGTGCTAGAGTGGGTCAAGAGACCCGGTACTTC. Residues: CSARVGQETRYF.

V is TRBV5-6 and J is TRBJ2-5; TRBD2 is a possible D gene (5 bases). Germline lookup yields CDR1 SGHDT and CDR2 YYEEEE. Trimming removed 4 bases at V and 4 bases at J, with 11 bases between. This CDR3 region has 13 residues. The CDR3 loop is CASSKAEVETQYF. The CDR3, as DNA: TGTGCCAGCAGCAAAGCGGAAGTAGAGACCCAGTACTTC.

Notes on this clonotype: One end of the junction is discordant with germline, which a read error may explain. The V and J genes are TRBV29-1 and TRBJ2-7, with D unclear. Germline lookup yields CDR1 SQVTM and CDR2 ANQGSEA. CDR3 size: 16 residues. CDR3 nucleotide sequence: TGCAGCACCATGACATCTGTGACCGGCAGTCCCTACGAGCAGCACTTC. It encodes CSTMTSVTGSPYEQHF.

In its sample, this clonotype was seen a few times. As the CDR3 is not closed by the conserved phenylalanine or tryptophan, this likely results from a read error. V usage is TRBV2 and J usage is TRBJ2-2; D is possibly TRBD1 (5 bases). This CDR3 spans 15 amino acids. Germline CDR1 is SNHLY and CDR2 is FYNNEI. For the CDR3, the DNA is TGTGCTAGCAGCCCGACAGTCTCGAACACCGGGGAGCTGTTTCTT. This sequence encodes CASSPTVSNTGELFL.

About this clonotype: This sequence may be a read error, since a much larger clone differs from it by one base. The chain recombines TRBV2 with TRBJ2-2, with D perhaps TRBD1 (6 bases). The CDR3 consists of 15 residues. CDR1 is SNHLY and CDR2 is FYNNEI in the germline V gene. V lost 7 bases and J 2 bases, leaving 14 bases between the germline ends. This CDR3 reads CASNMTGFNTGELFF. The CDR3 DNA is TGTGCCAGCAACATGACAGGTTTTAACACCGGGGAGCTGTTTTTT.

The chain couples TRBV4-2 to TRBJ2-3, with 7 bases identical to TRBD1. Losses at the gene ends were 0 bases for V and 2 bases for J; bases not matched to a gene: 5. Looked up from germline, CDR1 is LGHNA and CDR2 is YNFKEQ. There are 16 residues in the CDR3. The CDR3 reads CASSQEATGITDTQYF. The CDR3 nucleotides are TGTGCCAGCAGCCAAGAGGCGACAGGGATCACAGATACGCAGTATTTT.

Points on this clonotype: The junction does not match germline at one end; this may be a read error. V usage is TRBV11-3 and J usage is TRBJ2-3, with D possibly matching TRBD1 (6 bases). Germline values: CDR1 SGHNT, CDR2 YENEEA. The CDR3 loop spans 15 amino acids. The CDR3 sequence: CASSLGVGDTVTQYF. CDR3 nucleotide sequence: TGTGCCAGCAGCTTAGGGGTAGGGGACACAGTTACGCAGTATTTT. The full variable domain, its missing parts supplied by reference TRBV11-3 and TRBJ2-3, is EAGVVQSPRYKIIEKKQPVAFWCNPISGHNTLYWYLQNLGQGPELLIRYENEEAVDDSQLPKDRFSAERLKGVDSTLKIQPAELGDSAVYLCASSLGVGDTVTQYFGPGTRLTVL.